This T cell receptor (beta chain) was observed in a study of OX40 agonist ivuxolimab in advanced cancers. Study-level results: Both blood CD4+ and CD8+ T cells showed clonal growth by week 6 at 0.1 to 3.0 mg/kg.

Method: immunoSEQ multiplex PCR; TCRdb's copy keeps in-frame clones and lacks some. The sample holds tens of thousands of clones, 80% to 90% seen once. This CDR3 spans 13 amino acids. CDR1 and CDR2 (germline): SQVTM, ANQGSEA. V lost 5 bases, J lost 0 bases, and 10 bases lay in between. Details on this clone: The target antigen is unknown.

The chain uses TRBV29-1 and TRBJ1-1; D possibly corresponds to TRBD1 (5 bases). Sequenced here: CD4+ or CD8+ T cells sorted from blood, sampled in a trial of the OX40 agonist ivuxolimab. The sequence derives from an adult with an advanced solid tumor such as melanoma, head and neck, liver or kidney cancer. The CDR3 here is CSVKGPMNTEAFF. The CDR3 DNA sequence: TGCAGCGTTAAGGGGCCTATGAACACTGAAGCTTTCTTT.